This T cell receptor beta chain was documented in a study of T cells after posttransplantation cyclophosphamide. Using immunoSEQ multiplex PCR, the repertoire was profiled, and TCRdb retains in-frame clones only, with some absent. The data show about 20,000 clones, less than 99% seen once. The V segment lost 0 bases and the J segment 3 bases; nucleotides outside the gene matches: 9. This CDR3 has 18 amino acids. The germline gives CDR1 SGDLS, CDR2 YYNGEE. Cells defined as naive were viable CD3+CD4+ or CD3+CD8+ and CCR7+CD45RA+CD45RO-CD95-CD27+CD28+. On the day of bone marrow donation, the related graft donor provided peripheral blood.

The TCR originated in a man aged 40-55 years in good health, CMV-negative, and a related stem cell transplant donor. Material: naive CD4+ T cells sorted from PBMCs. This chain joins TRBV9 and TRBJ2-2, with 9 bases matching TRBD2. CDR3 residues: CASSVDLAGLGHTGELFF. In nucleotides, the CDR3 is TGTGCCAGCAGCGTAGACCTAGCGGGACTGGGCCACACCGGGGAGCTGTTTTTT.